This is a list of T cell receptor beta chains from one sample in a study of T-cell reconstitution after alpha-beta-depleted transplantation in children. TCRdb recomputed calls from the PCR reads with MiXCR, one row per CDR3 protein. The sample holds a few hundred thousand distinct CDR3 sequences, roughly a quarter seen once. The specimen comprised PBMCs, sampled before TCRalphabeta/CD19-depleted stem cell transplant. The source is a boy under two years old with Wiskott-Aldrich syndrome, due to receive a stem cell transplant. Each CDR3 is given with its conserved first and last residue. A D gene is named only where the DNA matches it firmly. For some rows the clone size is stated as once, few or many, or as a class when expanded; others skip it.

J gene,V gene,D gene,clone size,CDR3 DNA,CDR3 protein
TRBJ2-5,TRBV9,NA,few,TGTGCCAGCAGCGTAGCGGCCTCCCGAGGGGAGACCCAGTACTTC,CASSVAASRGETQYF
TRBJ1-1,TRBV6-1,NA,few,TGTGCCACGAGCCTGGGGCGGATGAACACTGAAGCTTTCTTT,CATSLGRMNTEAFF
TRBJ2-3,TRBV5-5,TRBD1,NA,TGTGCCAGCAGCAGAGGGACAGAATACACAGATACGCAGTATTTT,CASSRGTEYTDTQYF
TRBJ2-2,TRBV27,NA,few,TGTGCCAGCAGTTTCCAGTTTATGGCCGGGGAGCTGTTTTTT,CASSFQFMAGELFF
TRBJ2-1,TRBV28,TRBD2,NA,TGTGCCAGCGGGGGACTAGCGGGAGGTTACAATGAGCAGTTCTTC,CASGGLAGGYNEQFF
TRBJ2-1,TRBV11-2,NA,NA,TGTGCCAGCAGCTATCGGGACAACAACAATGAGCAGTTCTTC,CASSYRDNNNEQFF
TRBJ1-2,TRBV12-3/TRBV12-4,TRBD1,few,TGTGCCAGCAGTTTGCGGCAGGGGGTATGGTATGGCTACACCTTC,CASSLRQGVWYGYTF
TRBJ2-1,TRBV29-1,TRBD1,NA,TGCAGCGTGGACAGGGGTCTTGATGAGCAGTTCTTC,CSVDRGLDEQFF
TRBJ2-1,TRBV5-1,NA,few,TGCGCCAGCACTGAGGACCCGAGCTCCTACAATGAGCAGTTCTTC,CASTEDPSSYNEQFF
TRBJ2-7,TRBV19,TRBD1,NA,TGTGCCAGTAGTACTTCCGGGACAGGGGGCTACGAGCAGTACTTC,CASSTSGTGGYEQYF
TRBJ2-7,TRBV10-3,NA,few,TGTGCCATCAGTGAGTCGACAGCCCAATCGCCCTACGAGCAGTACTTC,CAISESTAQSPYEQYF
TRBJ2-7,TRBV18,NA,few,TGTGCCAGCTCACCAAGGAATAGCTTCACCTACGAGCAGTACTTC,CASSPRNSFTYEQYF
TRBJ2-3,TRBV5-1,TRBD2,few,TGCGCCAGCAGCTTAGCCCTAGCGGCTAGCACAGATACGCAGTATTTT,CASSLALAASTDTQYF
TRBJ2-1,TRBV27,NA,NA,TGTGCCAGCAGCCTAGGGTTTGCGGCGCGAGACAATGAGCAGTTCTTC,CASSLGFAARDNEQFF
TRBJ2-7,TRBV5-1,TRBD2,few,TGCGCCAGCAGCTTGGCCGGCGGGGGTTCCTACGAGCAGTACTTC,CASSLAGGGSYEQYF
TRBJ2-1,TRBV5-1,TRBD1,NA,TGCGCCAGCAGCCTAGGACAGGGGTCGGGCAATGAGCAGTTCTTC,CASSLGQGSGNEQFF
TRBJ2-5,TRBV7-9,NA,few,TGTGCCAGCAGCGCCAGCGCGGGGATTGGAGAGACCCAGTACTTC,CASSASAGIGETQYF
TRBJ2-1,TRBV20-1,TRBD2,few,TGCAGTGCGACCGGGACTAGCGGTAATGAGCAGTTCTTC,CSATGTSGNEQFF
TRBJ2-2,TRBV5-1,TRBD2,NA,TGCGCCAGCAGCTTGTATATAGCGGGGGCCACCGGGGAGCTGTTTTTT,CASSLYIAGATGELFF
TRBJ2-3,TRBV4-2,TRBD2,once,TGTGCCAGCAGCCAACCGATAGCGGGACTGGCAGATACGCAGTATTTT,CASSQPIAGLADTQYF
TRBJ2-1,TRBV5-4,TRBD1,NA,TGTGCCAGCAGCGAAAGGGACAGGGGCGTACATGAGCAGTTCTTC,CASSERDRGVHEQFF
TRBJ2-1,TRBV2,NA,few,TGTGCCAGCAGTCCCAGGGGTACTTCATTCGGTGAGCAGTTCTTC,CASSPRGTSFGEQFF
TRBJ2-1,TRBV20-1,TRBD2,few,TGCAGTGCTAGAGATCCCACTAGCGGAAACAATGAGCAGTTCTTC,CSARDPTSGNNEQFF
TRBJ2-5,TRBV19,TRBD1,NA,TGTGCCAGTAGTATAGGGACAGGGCGGCAAGAGACCCAGTACTTC,CASSIGTGRQETQYF
TRBJ2-5,TRBV15,TRBD1,NA,TGTGCCACCTCCAGAGGGACAGGGGAAGGAGAGACCCAGTACTTC,CATSRGTGEGETQYF
TRBJ2-1,TRBV10-1,NA,NA,TGCGCCAGCAGTCTAAAGAAAGGCGGGATCAGCAATGAGCAGTTCTTC,CASSLKKGGISNEQFF
TRBJ2-7,TRBV12-3/TRBV12-4,NA,NA,TGTGCCAGCACCCCAGGGGACTTGTTGTCTGGCGAGCAGTACTTC,CASTPGDLLSGEQYF
TRBJ2-3,TRBV5-1,NA,few,TGCGCCAGCAGCTTTTCGCGGGTGTCAGCAGATACGCAGTATTTT,CASSFSRVSADTQYF
TRBJ2-7,TRBV5-1,TRBD2,NA,TGCGCCAGCAGCCGACTAGCTTCCTACGAGCAGTACTTC,CASSRLASYEQYF
TRBJ2-2,TRBV20-1,NA,NA,TGCTGTGCTAGAGAAGCAGAACGGCCGGGAACCGGAGGGGAGCTGTTTTTT,CCAREAERPGTGGELFF
TRBJ2-6,TRBV20-1,NA,NA,TGCAGTGCTAGACTCTCTGGGGTTAACGTCCTGACTTTC,CSARLSGVNVLTF
TRBJ1-1,TRBV5-1,NA,NA,TGCGCCAGCAGCTTGTGGCTCACCACTGAAGCTTTCTTT,CASSLWLTTEAFF
TRBJ2-3,TRBV12-3/TRBV12-4,NA,NA,TGTGCCAGCAGTATCAAACTACCGGGAGTCCCAGATACGCAGTATTTT,CASSIKLPGVPDTQYF
TRBJ2-3,TRBV11-2,NA,few,TGTGCCAGCAGCTTAGATCCCAGGGCGGCAGATACGCAGTATTTT,CASSLDPRAADTQYF
TRBJ2-1,TRBV5-1,TRBD2,few,TGCGCCAGCAGCTTGGTAGCGGGAGCCATTAATGAGCAGTTCTTC,CASSLVAGAINEQFF
TRBJ2-3,TRBV5-1,NA,few,TGCGCCAGCAGCTTGGCCCAGGGGGGGGTCGGCACAGATACGCAGTATTTT,CASSLAQGGVGTDTQYF
TRBJ2-7,TRBV11-2,NA,NA,TGTGCCAGCAGCTTACTCCAGACGTACGAGCAGTACTTC,CASSLLQTYEQYF
TRBJ2-2,TRBV10-3,TRBD1,NA,TGTGCCATCAGTGAGCCGGGACAGACCAAAACCGGGGAGCTGTTTTTT,CAISEPGQTKTGELFF
TRBJ2-1,TRBV24-1,NA,few,TGTGCCACCAGTGATGAAACCCTTTACAATGAGCAGTTCTTC,CATSDETLYNEQFF
TRBJ2-3,TRBV20-1,NA,NA,TGCAGTGCCTCGTATGCAGATACGCAGTATTTT,CSASYADTQYF
TRBJ2-3,TRBV6-1,NA,many,TGTGCCAGCAGACCCCGGGACTGGAGCACAGATACGCAGTATTTT,CASRPRDWSTDTQYF
TRBJ2-3,TRBV7-8,NA,NA,TGTGCCAGCTTAGCTAGCACCCGCACAGATACGCAGTATTTT,CASLASTRTDTQYF
TRBJ2-3,TRBV29-1,TRBD2,few,TGCAGCGAACTAGCGGGGGCAGATACGCAGTATTTT,CSELAGADTQYF
TRBJ2-3,TRBV12-3/TRBV12-4,NA,many,TGTGCCAGCAGTTTAGATAGCAGGGAAACAGATACGCAGTATTTT,CASSLDSRETDTQYF
TRBJ1-1,TRBV27,NA,few,TGTGCCAGCAGTCCCTTTTATTTTGTTGGGGGGGAAGGCACTGAAGCTTTCTTT,CASSPFYFVGGEGTEAFF
TRBJ2-7,TRBV6-4,NA,few,TGTGCCAGCAGGATACGGGCCACCGGGCTGGAGCAGTACTTC,CASRIRATGLEQYF
TRBJ2-1,TRBV5-6,NA,NA,TGTGCCAGCAGTTCAAACTGGGCCCTAGGGAGTGAGCAGTTCTTC,CASSSNWALGSEQFF
TRBJ2-2,TRBV7-8,TRBD2,NA,TGTGCCAGCAGCCAGAGGGGACTAGCGGGAGCTAGCGGGGAGCTGTTTTTT,CASSQRGLAGASGELFF
TRBJ2-1,TRBV12-3/TRBV12-4,TRBD2,NA,TGTGCCAGCAGTTTAATGACTAGCGGGAGGATGGCGGAGCAGTTCTTC,CASSLMTSGRMAEQFF
TRBJ1-1,TRBV10-3,TRBD1,NA,TGTGCCATCAGTGACGGGACAGGGGCTGAAGCTTTCTTT,CAISDGTGAEAFF
TRBJ2-3,TRBV5-1,TRBD2,few,TGCGCCAGTAGTAGCGGGAATGTGCAAGATACGCAGTATTTT,CASSSGNVQDTQYF
TRBJ2-3,TRBV5-1,NA,few,TGCGCCAGCAGCTTGAGTCCACAGAGCACAGATACGCAGTATTTT,CASSLSPQSTDTQYF
TRBJ2-2,TRBV5-1,TRBD2,NA,TGCGCCAGCAGCCCCCGGACTAGCGGGAGCTTCGGGGGGGAGCTGTTTTTT,CASSPRTSGSFGGELFF